This is a list of T cell receptor beta chains from one sample in a study of blood T cell repertoires in COVID-19. Data came from immunoSEQ multiplex PCR; TCRdb stores just in-frame clones and leaves some out. The sample has some 200,000 clones; around four fifths are singletons. The sequencing input was peripheral blood. These TCRs come from a woman aged 40 to 55 with acute or convalescent COVID-19. Both conserved end residues are part of each CDR3. The D gene is left open where the match is weak. Clone size is shown for a subset of rows, as once, few, many or a class of expanded clone.

abundance	v_gene	d_gene	j_gene	CDR3aa	CDR3nt
few	TRBV19	.	TRBJ1-1	CASSIRGNGEAFF	TGTGCCAGTAGTATTCGAGGGAATGGTGAAGCTTTCTTT
.	TRBV28	.	TRBJ2-7	CASSFQGLGAYEQYF	TGTGCCAGCAGTTTCCAGGGGCTTGGGGCCTACGAGCAGTACTTC
.	TRBV7-2	.	TRBJ2-3	CASGRLAATDTQYF	TGTGCCAGTGGGCGGTTAGCGGCAACAGATACGCAGTATTTT
.	TRBV6-5	.	TRBJ1-3	CASCRTAYSGNTIYF	TGTGCCAGTTGTAGGACAGCTTACTCTGGAAACACCATATATTTT
.	TRBV6-5	.	TRBJ1-1	CASRLTENTEAFF	TGTGCCAGCAGGTTGACAGAAAACACTGAAGCTTTCTTT
.	TRBV28	.	TRBJ1-5	CASSLSQGYQPQHF	TGTGCCAGCAGTTTATCGCAGGGCTATCAGCCCCAGCATTTT
.	TRBV28	.	TRBJ2-7	CASSLAGGGGVYEQYF	TGTGCCAGCAGTTTAGCCGGTGGCGGGGGCGTATACGAGCAGTACTTC
.	TRBV27	TRBD2	TRBJ2-1	CASTGGSAAYNEQFF	TGTGCCAGCACGGGAGGGAGTGCAGCTTACAATGAGCAGTTCTTC
.	TRBV30	TRBD1	TRBJ1-2	CAWRGTAGPPFHGYTF	TGTGCCTGGCGCGGGACAGCCGGACCCCCATTTCATGGCTACACCTTC
.	TRBV5-1	TRBD1	TRBJ1-1	CASSLTGATSFF	TGCGCCAGCAGCTTGACAGGGGCGACATCTTTCTTT
.	TRBV30	.	TRBJ2-7	CAWSGQGYEQYF	TGTGCCTGGAGTGGCCAGGGCTACGAGCAGTACTTC
.	TRBV2	.	TRBJ1-3	CASKEESGGNTIYF	TGTGCCAGCAAGGAGGAAAGCGGTGGAAACACCATATATTTT
.	TRBV19	.	TRBJ1-2	CASSIMSGDGYTF	TGTGCCAGTAGTATCATGTCAGGGGATGGCTACACCTTC
.	TRBV14	.	TRBJ2-1	CASSSPRERRSSYNEQFF	TGTGCCAGCAGCTCCCCTCGGGAGCGGAGGAGCTCCTACAATGAGCAGTTCTTC
once	TRBV2	.	TRBJ1-6	CASSETGLYSPLHF	TGTGCCAGCAGTGAGACGGGTTTGTACTCACCCCTCCACTTT
.	TRBV5-1	.	TRBJ2-2	CASSLVIARYTGELFF	TGCGCCAGCAGCTTGGTAATAGCGCGATACACCGGGGAGCTGTTTTTT
.	TRBV18	TRBD1	TRBJ1-1	CASSPGQGAGYTEAFF	TGTGCCAGCTCACCAGGACAGGGGGCCGGGTACACTGAAGCTTTCTTT
.	TRBV5-6	.	TRBJ2-2	CASSLADRRFGELFF	TGTGCCAGCAGCTTGGCCGACAGAAGGTTTGGGGAGCTGTTTTTT
.	TRBV28	.	TRBJ1-5	CASSRLDRMDQPQHF	TGTGCCAGCAGTCGATTAGACAGGATGGATCAGCCCCAGCATTTT
.	TRBV18	.	TRBJ2-1	CASSPRQGENEQFF	TGTGCCAGCTCACCAAGGCAGGGTGAGAATGAGCAGTTCTTC
many	TRBV4-2	.	TRBJ1-5	CASSQDPGSPQHF	TGTGCCAGCAGCCAGGATCCGGGATCCCCCCAGCATTTT
.	TRBV28	.	TRBJ1-4	CASSERLATNEKLFF	TGTGCCAGCAGTGAGAGGCTTGCAACTAATGAAAAACTGTTTTTT
.	TRBV3-1/TRBV3-2	TRBD2	TRBJ2-2	CASTGLATGELFF	TGTGCCAGCACGGGACTAGCGACCGGGGAGCTGTTTTTT
.	TRBV14	TRBD1	TRBJ2-3	CASSQEKQGARSDTQYF	TGTGCCAGCAGCCAAGAAAAACAGGGGGCGCGGTCGGATACGCAGTATTTT
few	TRBV5-1	TRBD1	TRBJ2-2	CASSLIWDRGLETGELFF	TGCGCCAGCAGCTTGATTTGGGACAGGGGGCTAGAGACCGGGGAGCTGTTTTTT
few	TRBV28	.	TRBJ1-3	CASSITGYPPGNTIYF	TGTGCCAGCAGTATCACAGGGTATCCTCCTGGAAACACCATATATTTT
.	TRBV7-9	TRBD2	TRBJ2-7	CASSLAGRAYEQYF	TGTGCCAGCAGCTTAGCAGGGAGGGCCTACGAGCAGTACTTC
.	TRBV11-2	.	TRBJ2-5	CASSLGWSGETQYF	TGTGCCAGCAGCTTAGGGTGGTCCGGGGAGACCCAGTACTTC
.	TRBV18	TRBD1	TRBJ2-7	CASSPRDSSYEQYF	TGTGCCAGCTCACCTCGGGACAGCTCCTACGAGCAGTACTTC
once	TRBV11-3	TRBD1	TRBJ2-2	CASSSTTGVSTGELFF	TGTGCCAGCAGCTCTACTACAGGGGTTAGCACCGGGGAGCTGTTTTTT
.	TRBV5-1	.	TRBJ2-1	CASSLASYNEQFF	TGCGCCAGCAGCTTGGCCAGCTACAATGAGCAGTTCTTC
few	TRBV10-3	.	TRBJ1-6	CAISESTESSYNSPLHF	TGTGCCATCAGTGAGTCTACTGAAAGCTCCTATAATTCACCCCTCCACTTT
few	TRBV29-1	.	TRBJ1-5	CSVEERQGQPQHF	TGCAGCGTTGAAGAGCGGCAGGGCCAGCCCCAGCATTTT
once	TRBV4-2	TRBD2	TRBJ2-2	CASSQAGGNTGELFF	TGTGCCAGCAGCCAAGCGGGAGGGAACACCGGGGAGCTGTTTTTT
.	TRBV3-1/TRBV3-2	.	TRBJ1-3	CASSQDRWGGQRDTIYF	TGTGCCAGCAGCCAAGATCGGTGGGGGGGGCAAAGGGACACCATATATTTT
.	TRBV7-8	.	TRBJ1-1	CASSSQVPPIGEAFF	TGTGCCAGCAGCTCGCAAGTTCCGCCCATCGGTGAAGCTTTCTTT
.	TRBV5-3	.	TRBJ1-2	CARSLSGGPRGGDYGYTF	TGTGCCAGAAGCTTAAGCGGTGGGCCCAGGGGTGGAGACTATGGCTACACCTTC
.	TRBV3-1/TRBV3-2	.	TRBJ2-2	CASSRWPGELFF	TGTGCCAGCAGCCGCTGGCCCGGGGAGCTGTTTTTT
.	TRBV5-1	TRBD2	TRBJ2-1	CASSLAEAGGKGEQFF	TGCGCCAGCAGCTTAGCGGAAGCGGGGGGGAAAGGTGAGCAGTTCTTC
.	TRBV7-2	.	TRBJ2-3	CASSLSGDTQYF	TGTGCCAGCAGCTTATCAGGGGATACGCAGTATTTT
.	TRBV2	TRBD1	TRBJ1-2	CASRGEEGAYGYTF	TGTGCCAGCAGGGGGGAGGAGGGGGCCTATGGCTACACCTTC
.	TRBV29-1	.	TRBJ1-2	CSVEQTLVNGYTF	TGCAGCGTTGAACAGACTTTGGTAAATGGCTACACCTTC
.	TRBV3-1/TRBV3-2	TRBD2	TRBJ2-1	CASSQTSGYDNEQFF	TGTGCCAGCAGCCAGACTAGCGGCTATGACAATGAGCAGTTCTTC
.	TRBV19	TRBD2	TRBJ2-3	CASSPTMGWRESDTQYF	TGTGCCAGTAGTCCGACTATGGGTTGGCGGGAGTCAGATACGCAGTATTTT
.	TRBV5-1	.	TRBJ1-2	CASSLLGQPVAF	TGCGCCAGCAGCTTGCTCGGACAGCCGGTGGCCTTC
once	TRBV2	TRBD1	TRBJ1-6	CASSWDRGYNSPLHF	TGTGCCAGCAGTTGGGACAGGGGTTATAATTCACCCCTCCACTTT
.	TRBV9	TRBD2	TRBJ2-7	CASSVRSLAGGGEQYF	TGTGCCAGCAGCGTACGGTCGCTAGCGGGAGGGGGTGAGCAGTACTTC
.	TRBV12-3/TRBV12-4	TRBD2	TRBJ2-1	CASSWGGNEQFF	TGTGCCAGCAGTTGGGGGGGGAATGAGCAGTTCTTC
.	TRBV30	TRBD1	TRBJ1-6	CAWGKHPRDSGSYNSPLHF	TGTGCCTGGGGGAAACACCCTCGGGACAGCGGCTCCTATAATTCACCCCTCCACTTT
.	TRBV9	.	TRBJ1-1	CASQNTEAFF	TGTGCCAGTCAGAACACTGAAGCTTTCTTT
many	TRBV15	TRBD2	TRBJ2-5	CATSRGEGQETQYF	TGTGCCACCAGCAGAGGGGAGGGACAAGAGACCCAGTACTTC
.	TRBV10-1	TRBD1	TRBJ2-5	CASAGQGPEQEDTQYF	TGCGCCAGCGCCGGACAGGGGCCCGAACAGGAAGATACCCAGTACTTC
.	TRBV21-1	.	TRBJ1-3	CASSKDWGQALLSGNTIYF	TGTGCCAGCAGCAAAGATTGGGGACAGGCTTTACTCTCTGGAAACACCATATATTTT
.	TRBV15	TRBD1	TRBJ2-1	CATSRTTGGEQFF	TGTGCCACCAGCAGAACCACAGGGGGCGAGCAGTTCTTC
many	TRBV15	.	TRBJ2-2	CATSRDFLTGELFF	TGTGCCACCAGCAGAGATTTCCTGACCGGGGAGCTGTTTTTT